Listed below are T cell receptor beta chains from one sample, sequenced in a study of blood T cell repertoires in COVID-19. Clones were sequenced by immunoSEQ multiplex PCR, and TCRdb holds only the in-frame ones, with some missing. This table has some 180,000 clones, under 90% appearing once. Sequenced material: peripheral blood. The receptor set was obtained from a woman at least 80 years old with acute or convalescent COVID-19. The CDR3 runs from the conserved cysteine through the conserved F or W. A D gene is named only where the DNA matches it firmly. Expanded clones get a size class; other rows say once, few or many, or leave the size out.

size | J | length | V | D | DNA | CDR3
NA | TRBJ2-7 | 16 | TRBV20-1 | TRBD2 | TGCAGTGCTAGTGGGACTAGCGGGGCTTACTCCTACGAGCAGTACTTC | CSASGTSGAYSYEQYF
NA | TRBJ1-1 | 13 | TRBV7-2 | NA | TGTGCCAGCAGCTGGTCCGGGAACACTGAAGCTTTCTTT | CASSWSGNTEAFF
NA | TRBJ1-1 | 15 | TRBV29-1 | NA | TGCAGCGTCGGCCAAACCGGGACATCGAACACTGAAGCTTTCTTT | CSVGQTGTSNTEAFF
few | TRBJ1-2 | 13 | TRBV6-6 | TRBD1 | TGTGCCAGCAGGTCACAGGGGGTCTATGGCTACACCTTC | CASRSQGVYGYTF
few | TRBJ1-4 | 14 | TRBV5-5 | TRBD1 | TGTGCCAGCAGCTTGGGACAGGGGGGTGAAAAACTGTTTTTT | CASSLGQGGEKLFF
NA | TRBJ1-3 | 14 | TRBV29-1 | NA | TGCAGCGTTGAAGAACCGGACACGGGAAACACCATATATTTT | CSVEEPDTGNTIYF
NA | TRBJ2-1 | 15 | TRBV19 | TRBD2 | TGTGCCAGTATAGAGACTAGCGGGGATTACAATGAGCAGTTCTTC | CASIETSGDYNEQFF
NA | TRBJ2-7 | 15 | TRBV28 | NA | TGTGCCAGCAGTCCGCCCGGGACACCGACCTACGAGCAGTACTTC | CASSPPGTPTYEQYF
NA | TRBJ2-1 | 14 | TRBV2 | TRBD2 | TGTGCCAGCAGGGGGAGGGGCGTCTACAATGAGCAGTTCTTC | CASRGRGVYNEQFF
NA | TRBJ1-1 | 16 | TRBV5-6 | NA | TGTGCCAGCAGCTCGCTTGCCGACAGTGTAACCACTGAAGCTTTCTTT | CASSSLADSVTTEAFF
NA | TRBJ1-1 | 16 | TRBV3-1/TRBV3-2 | NA | TGTGCCAGCAGCCTCTTAAACCTGCAGGGGTTCACTGAAGCTTTCTTT | CASSLLNLQGFTEAFF
NA | TRBJ2-7 | 15 | TRBV6-6 | NA | TGTGCCAGCAGTTCCCGACAGGGAGGAATCCACGAGCAGTACTTC | CASSSRQGGIHEQYF
few | TRBJ1-2 | 14 | TRBV24-1 | NA | TGTGCCACCAGACCGTCGGGGGACTTCTATGGCTACACCTTC | CATRPSGDFYGYTF
NA | TRBJ2-3 | 16 | TRBV7-3 | TRBD2 | TGTGCCAGCAGCCCATCGGTAGCGGGGGACCCAGATACGCAGTATTTT | CASSPSVAGDPDTQYF
NA | TRBJ2-7 | 14 | TRBV28 | TRBD1 | TGTGCCAGCAGTCTAAGACAGGGGGCCTACGAGCAGTACTTC | CASSLRQGAYEQYF
NA | TRBJ2-3 | 16 | TRBV4-3 | NA | TGCGCCAGCAGCCAAATGGAGAGTGGGGGCTTGGATACGCAGTATTTT | CASSQMESGGLDTQYF
NA | TRBJ2-5 | 16 | TRBV3-1/TRBV3-2 | TRBD2 | TGTGCCAGCAGCCAAGACGGGGGGGCCCTGTCAGAGACCCAGTACTTC | CASSQDGGALSETQYF
NA | TRBJ1-4 | 15 | TRBV7-9 | TRBD1 | TGTGCCAGCAGCCCGGTGACAGGGAATAATGAAAAACTGTTTTTT | CASSPVTGNNEKLFF
NA | TRBJ1-4 | 14 | TRBV7-2 | NA | TGTGCCAGCAGCCAGGGGAGTTCGAGTGAAAAACTGTTTTTT | CASSQGSSSEKLFF
NA | TRBJ1-2 | 12 | TRBV30 | NA | TGTGCCTGGAGTGCTGGAGGGGATGGCTACACCTTC | CAWSAGGDGYTF
NA | TRBJ1-1 | 18 | TRBV6-2/TRBV6-3 | NA | TGTGCCAGCAGTTACTCAAGCAGGGGATCTTTGGGATACACTGAAGCTTTCTTT | CASSYSSRGSLGYTEAFF
NA | TRBJ1-6 | 15 | TRBV6-5 | NA | TGTGCCAGCAGTTACTCGAAAGGGGCCGGTTCACCCCTCCACTTT | CASSYSKGAGSPLHF
NA | TRBJ1-3 | 15 | TRBV30 | NA | TGTGCCTGGAGTGTAGGACTGTCCTCTGGAAACACCATATATTTT | CAWSVGLSSGNTIYF
once | TRBJ2-2 | 15 | TRBV28 | TRBD1 | TGTGCCAGCAGTCCCGGGACAGGGGGCTCCGGGGAGCTGTTTTTT | CASSPGTGGSGELFF
NA | TRBJ2-3 | 20 | TRBV27 | NA | TGTGCCAGCAGTGAAACCGACAGGATGGTATCGGGAGGCCGCACAGATACGCAGTATTTT | CASSETDRMVSGGRTDTQYF
NA | TRBJ1-1 | 14 | TRBV25-1 | TRBD1 | TGTGCCAGCAGTGTTGTACAGGGGGCAGGCGGAGCTTTCTTT | CASSVVQGAGGAFF
once | TRBJ2-3 | 15 | TRBV14 | NA | TGTGCCAGCAGCCCCCTTTCCCAGGGCACAGATACGCAGTATTTT | CASSPLSQGTDTQYF
NA | TRBJ2-3 | 15 | TRBV29-1 | NA | TGCAGCACCCGGGCAGGAGGGGAAAGCACAGATACGCAGTATTTT | CSTRAGGESTDTQYF
NA | TRBJ1-4 | 14 | TRBV6-2/TRBV6-3 | NA | TGTGCCAGCAGCCCGAGCAACCCTAATGAAAAACTGTTTTTT | CASSPSNPNEKLFF
NA | TRBJ1-5 | 14 | TRBV6-6 | TRBD1 | TGTGCCAGCAGTTACTTACAGGGGAGGCAGCCCCAGCATTTT | CASSYLQGRQPQHF
NA | TRBJ2-5 | 15 | TRBV7-2 | TRBD2 | TGTGCCAGCAGCATTAGCGGGGGGTCACAAGAGACCCAGTACTTC | CASSISGGSQETQYF
once | TRBJ1-6 | 15 | TRBV5-8 | NA | TGTGCCAGCAGCTTGATGAGCTCCTATAATTCACCCCTCCACTTT | CASSLMSSYNSPLHF
once | TRBJ1-6 | 13 | TRBV19 | NA | TGTGCCAGTAAAGTACGAGGTAATTCACCCCTCCACTTT | CASKVRGNSPLHF
NA | TRBJ2-3 | 17 | TRBV4-3 | TRBD2 | TGCGCCAGCAGCCTCATAGCGGGAGTGAGTATCACAGATACGCAGTATTTT | CASSLIAGVSITDTQYF
NA | TRBJ1-1 | 15 | TRBV5-4 | NA | TGTGCCAGCAGCCACCTCGGAGGGGCAAACACTGAAGCTTTCTTT | CASSHLGGANTEAFF
NA | TRBJ1-2 | 13 | TRBV25-1 | NA | TGTGCCAGCAGTGGAGACAGGTACTATGGCTACACCTTC | CASSGDRYYGYTF
NA | TRBJ1-1 | 14 | TRBV5-1 | NA | TGCGCCAGCAGCTTGGACGGGGGGAGCACTGAAGCTTTCTTT | CASSLDGGSTEAFF
NA | TRBJ2-3 | 16 | TRBV18 | TRBD1 | TGTGCCAGCTCACCGCGACAGGGGGCTAGTGCAGATACGCAGTATTTT | CASSPRQGASADTQYF
NA | TRBJ2-1 | 12 | TRBV12-3/TRBV12-4 | NA | TGTGCCAGCAGTTTAGCGGCAGGGAAGCAGTTCTTC | CASSLAAGKQFF
NA | TRBJ1-4 | 15 | TRBV2 | NA | TGTGCCAGCAGTGTATTGGGGCAGGGAGGTGAAAAACTGTTTTTT | CASSVLGQGGEKLFF
NA | TRBJ2-1 | 16 | TRBV3-1/TRBV3-2 | NA | TGTGCCAGCAGCCAAGATTTGCGGGGGCCCCGCAATGAGCAGTTCTTC | CASSQDLRGPRNEQFF
NA | TRBJ1-4 | 15 | TRBV7-2 | TRBD1 | TGTGCCAGCAGCCGGACAGGACAGTATAATGAAAAACTGTTTTTT | CASSRTGQYNEKLFF
NA | TRBJ2-3 | 15 | TRBV7-3 | TRBD2 | TGTGCCCCCTCATGTGAGCGGGGGGACGCAGATACGCAGTATTTT | CAPSCERGDADTQYF
NA | TRBJ1-5 | 15 | TRBV7-8 | TRBD1 | TGTGCCAGCAGACCTACAGGGGTAAGCAATCAGCCCCAGCATTTT | CASRPTGVSNQPQHF
NA | TRBJ2-3 | 16 | TRBV5-5 | TRBD2 | TGTGCCAGCAGCTCTGGTGTAGCGGGGAGCAAAGATACGCAGTATTTT | CASSSGVAGSKDTQYF
NA | TRBJ1-1 | 14 | TRBV29-1 | NA | TGCAGCGTTGCTCACCGGGGGAGGAACACTGAAGCTTTCTTT | CSVAHRGRNTEAFF
NA | TRBJ1-2 | 12 | TRBV6-5 | NA | TGTGCCAGCAACGCAGGAAACTATGGCTACACCTTC | CASNAGNYGYTF
NA | TRBJ1-1 | 14 | TRBV6-5 | TRBD1 | TGTGCCAGGGACAAGACAGGGGGGAACACTGAAGCTTTCTTT | CARDKTGGNTEAFF